The T cell receptor beta chain described here comes from a study of PD-1 blockade in classical Hodgkin lymphoma. Whole-study results and caveats: Patients were excluded if nivolumab began under 1 year after ASCT (the autologous transplant). In newly diagnosed patients, baseline TCR diversity was reportedly below that of healthy donors.

Measured with immunoSEQ multiplex PCR; TCRdb has only the in-frame clones, and not every one. Counted here are some 10,000 clones, roughly 79% occurring once; the ten biggest clones make up over 4.5%. A word on this clone: Its antigen is undetermined.

V shed 0 bases and J 0 bases; nucleotides not matched to a gene: 8. Germline-derived CDR1 and CDR2 are SGDLS and YYNGEE. The CDR3 extends over 18 amino acids. Patients all relapsed after autologous stem cell transplantation, and there was variation in brentuximab vedotin exposure. Specimen: peripheral blood mononuclear cells (PBMCs), collected before the second cycle of nivolumab. The rearrangement joins TRBV9 to TRBJ1-1; 10 positions match TRBD1. This clonotype was sampled from a human donor with classical Hodgkin lymphoma. The CDR3 sequence is CASSVDLGTGVLNTEAFF. The CDR3 coding sequence is TGTGCCAGCAGCGTAGATTTGGGGACAGGGGTTCTGAACACTGAAGCTTTCTTT.